The rows below give T cell receptor beta chains drawn from one sample of a study of a mutant IDH1 vaccine in newly diagnosed glioma. Their antigens are not known. Data came from immunoSEQ multiplex PCR; TCRdb stores just in-frame clones and leaves some out. There are under 95,000 clones in the sample; around 90% occur only once, and approximately 0.58% lies in the top ten. The sequencing here drew on PBMCs, taken from a glioma patient whose treatment included an IDH1 peptide vaccine. Receptor source: a woman aged 50 to 60 with glioma. Both conserved end residues are part of each CDR3. The order of the fields is V gene, J gene, clone size, D gene, CDR3 protein, CDR3 DNA. The D gene is left open where the match is weak. Clone size is given for some rows only: seen once, a few or many times, or a class if the clone is expanded.

TRBV5-1	TRBJ2-2	.	TRBD2	CASSHRPSLANGELFF	TGCGCCAGCAGCCATCGTCCGTCACTAGCGAACGGGGAGCTGTTTTTT
TRBV19	TRBJ2-1	once	TRBD2	CASSIGELAGGWNEQFF	TGTGCCAGTAGTATAGGGGAACTAGCGGGAGGCTGGAATGAGCAGTTCTTC
TRBV7-2	TRBJ1-4	.	.	CASSLNRYREKLFF	TGTGCCAGCAGCCTCAATCGTTATCGGGAAAAACTGTTTTTT
TRBV27	TRBJ2-3	.	.	CASSLSLQSPFRDTQYF	TGTGCCAGCAGTTTATCGTTACAGTCACCTTTCAGGGATACGCAGTATTTT
TRBV2	TRBJ2-3	.	TRBD1	CASSVEGQGADTQYF	TGTGCCAGCAGTGTTGAGGGACAGGGGGCAGATACGCAGTATTTT
TRBV27	TRBJ1-4	once	TRBD1	CASAGTATNEKLFF	TGTGCCAGCGCGGGGACAGCAACTAATGAAAAACTGTTTTTT
TRBV6-1	TRBJ1-5	medium-sized	.	CASSEYESVNQPQHF	TGTGCCAGCAGTGAATACGAGTCGGTCAATCAGCCCCAGCATTTT
TRBV20-1	TRBJ2-7	.	.	CSARVSYEQYF	TGCAGTGCTAGAGTCTCCTACGAGCAGTACTTC
TRBV2	TRBJ2-7	.	.	CASLLRENEQYF	TGTGCCAGCCTTTTGAGGGAAAACGAGCAGTACTTC
TRBV6-5	TRBJ2-1	.	.	CASSANNEQFF	TGTGCCAGCAGCGCTAACAATGAGCAGTTCTTC
TRBV2	TRBJ2-7	.	.	CASSWNFYEQYF	TGTGCCAGCAGTTGGAACTTCTACGAGCAGTACTTC
TRBV11-2	TRBJ2-3	once	.	CASSHTSPVTDTQYF	TGTGCCAGCAGCCATACTAGCCCTGTGACAGATACGCAGTATTTT
TRBV9	TRBJ2-1	.	TRBD2	CASSPRTSGYNEQFF	TGTGCCAGCAGCCCCCGGACTAGCGGCTACAATGAGCAGTTCTTC
TRBV7-8	TRBJ2-2	.	TRBD2	CASSFPSGRESHGELFF	TGTGCCAGCAGCTTCCCCAGCGGGAGGGAATCTCACGGGGAGCTGTTTTTT
TRBV11-3	TRBJ2-7	.	.	CASSLGDGGAYEQYF	TGTGCCAGCAGCTTGGGGGACGGAGGGGCCTACGAGCAGTACTTC
TRBV2	TRBJ1-5	.	.	CASSEALRNQPQHF	TGTGCCAGCAGTGAAGCGTTGAGGAATCAGCCCCAGCATTTT
TRBV7-2	TRBJ2-3	.	TRBD2	CASSLLIGRGIDTQYF	TGTGCCAGCAGCCTCTTAATCGGGAGGGGAATAGATACGCAGTATTTT